This TCR beta chain was observed in a study of neurological immune-mediated disorders (dated by TCRdb to between 2018 and 2020). Describing the broader study: Among the approximately 34 multiple sclerosis patients, roughly 31 had relapsing-remitting MS and 3 had secondary progressive MS. The study compared peripheral blood TCR-beta repertoires of HTLV-I-associated myelopathy (HAM/TSP) patients, multiple sclerosis patients and healthy controls using UMI-based sequencing. Longitudinal samples, technical triplicates and paired sorted CD4+ and CD8+ T-cell subsets, alongside PBMC samples, were included among the approximately 98 TCR-beta libraries. The cohort comprised 68 subjects: some 15 HAM/TSP patients, 35 or so multiple sclerosis patients and 20 healthy controls. Study-wide findings and limitations: In a phylogenetic analysis, the repertoires of 18 out of 34 MS patients fell into a single cluster of related CDR3 sequences, pointing to a possible signature at the repertoire level. No clinical or MRI features were associated with the MS cluster, and the authors said that larger cohorts are needed. TCR clonal expansion was highest in HAM/TSP patients and lowest in MS patients, with MS patients falling below even healthy controls. No identical CDR3 amino acid sequences were shared among expanded clones across subjects, suggesting private TCR-beta repertoires in all groups.

V loses 2 bases, J loses 2 bases, and the germline ends lie 13 bases apart. The germline V gene (reference sequence) specifies LGHDT as CDR1 and YNNKEL as CDR2. Counted from cysteine to phenylalanine, this CDR3 has 15 amino acids. Only the CDR3 portion is preserved as DNA: 45 bases, with reading frame beginning at the first base. This clonotype was counted a few times. Its antigen is currently not known. No base-level quality is on record; no much larger clone is a single base apart. cDNA was synthesized by template-switch 5'RACE using a primer with a 10-nucleotide random unique molecular identifier that tagged each TCR transcript. Every sequencing run yielded over 180 million TCR-beta sequences covering 15-18 subjects. Total RNA was extracted with the RNeasy kit. The KAPA Real-time Library Amplification kit was used to amplify TCR-beta VDJ regions with primers targeting the TCR constant region and the 5'RACE anchor. A first PCR added sample indexes and Illumina adaptors, after which a second PCR increased the library yield. The roughly 650 bp TCR product was size-selected on a 2% E-gel SizeSelection system after Ampure bead purification. Before pooling, library quality was checked on a Bioanalyzer, concentration was measured with Qubit, and libraries were quantified with the Kapa Library Quantification kit. Paired-end 2 x 150 bp sequencing of the libraries was performed on an Illumina HiSeq 2500. To increase sequence diversity, about 24-32% phiX was spiked into each library pool. Regarding the original processing steps: The quality-filtered reads were processed with the UMI-based MiGEC pipeline, whose error correction step removed more than 75% of the raw TCR sequences. VDJ genes were aligned to IMGT germline references, and each clonotype was defined by a unique CDR3 amino acid sequence together with V-J genes. Clonal expansion, Shannon diversity and CDR3 relatedness (CalcPairwiseDistances, ClusterSamples) were evaluated with VDJtools, and phylogenetic trees were built with CLCbio workbench. A clone was classed as expanded if it had 8 or more unique UMIs, a cutoff based on coefficient-of-variation modelling across technical triplicates. TCRdb reworked the public reads: Q25 trimming with fastp, MiXCR clone assembly, productive beta chains retained. Rows are unified per CDR3 protein, each entry keeping the most common DNA and genes. TCRdb, not the original authors, processed these V and J calls. In all, the sample holds 65,000 to 75,000 distinct CDR3 sequences, and 4.5% to 6% of those were seen once. Roughly 2.2% of the sample is taken by the ten largest.

For the unsorted PBMC libraries, 2 million PBMCs were stored in RNAlater at -80 degrees C until RNA extraction and were used to generate the libraries. Multiple sclerosis patients were enrolled in a US clinical protocol evaluating disease progression by magnetic resonance imaging. Peripheral blood was subjected to Ficoll-Hypaque density gradient centrifugation to isolate PBMCs, which were then cryopreserved in liquid nitrogen. The rearrangement combines TRBV3-1 with TRBJ2-7, and TRBD1 may be the D gene, going by 5 matching bases. Source material: PBMCs. The clonotype was recovered from a woman in her seventies with multiple sclerosis. The DNA reads as follows: TGTGCCAGCAGCCAAACGAAAGGACATACCTACGAGCAGTACTTC. Its protein is CASSQTKGHTYEQYF.